This T cell receptor beta chain is drawn from a study of CD8+CD57+ T cells in acquired aplastic anemia. Template material for TCR beta VDJ and CDR3 profiling consisted of genomic DNA. TCRdb redid the calling of the reads with MiXCR, one entry per CDR3 protein. The table shows 250,000 to 300,000 distinct CDR3 sequences, with 45% to 65% occurring only once. V gave up 9 bases and J gave up 11 bases, with 16 bases separating them. CDR3 length: 11 amino acids. Germline V gene sequence: CDR1 LNHDA, CDR2 SQIVND (reference sequence). The source is a human donor with severe aplastic anemia or a healthy control (not recorded which). Sequencing used sorted CD4+, CD8+, or CD8+CD57+ T cells (not recorded which) from PBMCs. The chain has TRBV19 and TRBJ1-1, with a possible D match to TRBD1 (6 bases). This CDR3 reads CASTGFRGAFF. CDR3 in DNA: TGTGCCAGCACAGGCTTTAGGGGGGCTTTCTTT.